The sequence of this T cell receptor beta chain was determined in a study of post-analysis software for immune sequencing data. Overall study findings and caveats: F measure showed strong co-clustering of same-batch samples. A handful of TRBV segments were more frequent in patients than controls; TRBV5-6, TRBV5-1 and TRBV20-1 belonged to this group.

There are a few counts of this clonotype. Its antigen is unidentified. cDNA libraries for TCR beta contained unique molecular identifiers. Some 500,000 cDNA molecules were recovered from an input of roughly 0.95 to 11 million T cells. TCRdb re-called the PCR reads through MiXCR, storing one row per CDR3 protein. Of over 150,000 distinct CDR3 sequences listed, around 28% are singletons. This CDR3 comprises 14 residues. The junction had 5 bases not matched to a gene; V was cut back by 3 bases and J by 4 bases. The V gene's germline CDR1 is ENHRY and CDR2 SYGVKD. The material sequenced was blood. The rearrangement uses TRBV10-3 and TRBJ1-1; TRBD1 aligns across 7 bases. The TCR sequence derives from a girl aged 10 to 17 with multiple sclerosis. This chain's CDR3 is CAISDGQARTEAFF. CDR3 DNA: TGTGCCATCAGTGACGGACAGGCGCGCACTGAAGCTTTCTTT.